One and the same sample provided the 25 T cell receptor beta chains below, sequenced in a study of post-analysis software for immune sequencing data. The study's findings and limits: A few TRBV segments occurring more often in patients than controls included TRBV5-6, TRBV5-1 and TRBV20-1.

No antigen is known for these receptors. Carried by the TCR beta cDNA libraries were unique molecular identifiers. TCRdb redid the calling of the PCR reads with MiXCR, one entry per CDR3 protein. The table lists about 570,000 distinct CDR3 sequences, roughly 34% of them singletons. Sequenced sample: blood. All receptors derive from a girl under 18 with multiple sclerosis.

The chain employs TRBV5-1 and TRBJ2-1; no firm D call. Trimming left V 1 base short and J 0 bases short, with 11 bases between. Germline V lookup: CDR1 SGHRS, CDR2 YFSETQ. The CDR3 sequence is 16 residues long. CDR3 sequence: CASSLQSVSSYNEQFF. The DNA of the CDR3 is TGCGCCAGCAGCTTGCAAAGCGTAAGCTCCTACAATGAGCAGTTCTTC.

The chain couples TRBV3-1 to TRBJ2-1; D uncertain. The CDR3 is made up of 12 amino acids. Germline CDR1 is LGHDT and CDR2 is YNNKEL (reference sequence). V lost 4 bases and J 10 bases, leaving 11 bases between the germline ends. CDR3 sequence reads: CASSPFPQEQFF. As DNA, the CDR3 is TGTGCCAGCAGCCCCTTCCCCCAGGAGCAGTTCTTC.

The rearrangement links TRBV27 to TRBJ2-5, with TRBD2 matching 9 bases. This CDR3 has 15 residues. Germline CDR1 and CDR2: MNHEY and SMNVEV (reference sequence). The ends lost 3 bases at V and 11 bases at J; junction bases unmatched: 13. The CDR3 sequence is CASSLRGGLNNEQYF. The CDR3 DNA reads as TGTGCCAGCAGTTTGCGGGGGGGCTTAAACAATGAGCAGTACTTC.

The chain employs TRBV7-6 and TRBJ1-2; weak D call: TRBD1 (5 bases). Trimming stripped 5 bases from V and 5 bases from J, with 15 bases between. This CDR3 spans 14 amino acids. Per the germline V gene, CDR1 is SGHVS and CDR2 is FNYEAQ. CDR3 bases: TGTGCCAGCAGCCCTAGTCTGGGGGGGTATGGCTACACCTTC. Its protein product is CASSPSLGGYGYTF.

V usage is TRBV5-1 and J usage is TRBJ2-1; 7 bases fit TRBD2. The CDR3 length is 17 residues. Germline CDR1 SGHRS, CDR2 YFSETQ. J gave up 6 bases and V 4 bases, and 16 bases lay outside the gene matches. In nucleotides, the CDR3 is TGCGCCAGCAGCCTCCCTTCCCGACGGGGGAGGGGCAATGAGCAGTTCTTC. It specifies CASSLPSRRGRGNEQFF.

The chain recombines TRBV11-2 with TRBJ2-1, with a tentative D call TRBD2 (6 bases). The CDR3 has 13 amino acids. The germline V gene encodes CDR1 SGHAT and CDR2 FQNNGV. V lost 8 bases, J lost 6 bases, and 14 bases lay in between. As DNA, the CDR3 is TGTGCCAGCGGGGGACTCACAAGCAATGAGCAGTTCTTC. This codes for CASGGLTSNEQFF. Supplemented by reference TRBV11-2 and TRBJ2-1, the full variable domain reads EAGVAQSPRYKIIEKRQSVAFWCNPISGHATLYWYQQILGQGPKLLIQFQNNGVVDDSQLPKDRFSAERLKGVDSTLKIQPAKLEDSAVYLCASGGLTSNEQFFGPGTRLTVL.

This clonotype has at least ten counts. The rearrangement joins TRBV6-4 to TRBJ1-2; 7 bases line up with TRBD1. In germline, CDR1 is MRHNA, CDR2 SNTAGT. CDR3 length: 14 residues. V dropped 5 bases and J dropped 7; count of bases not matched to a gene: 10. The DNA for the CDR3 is TGTGCCAGCAGTCAATATCCTAACAGGGGTGGCTACACCTTC. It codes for CASSQYPNRGGYTF.

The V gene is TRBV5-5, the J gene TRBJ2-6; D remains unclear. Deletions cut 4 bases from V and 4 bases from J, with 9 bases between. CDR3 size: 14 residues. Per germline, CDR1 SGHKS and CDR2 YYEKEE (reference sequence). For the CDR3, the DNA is TGTGCCAGCAGCGGGCTTGGGGGGGCCAACGTCCTGACTTTC. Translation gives CASSGLGGANVLTF. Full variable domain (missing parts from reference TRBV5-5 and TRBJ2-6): DAGVTQSPTHLIKTRGQQVTLRCSPISGHKSVSWYQQVLGQGPQFIFQYYEKEERGRGNFPDRFSARQFPNYSSELNVNALLLGDSALYLCASSGLGGANVLTFGAGSRLTVL.

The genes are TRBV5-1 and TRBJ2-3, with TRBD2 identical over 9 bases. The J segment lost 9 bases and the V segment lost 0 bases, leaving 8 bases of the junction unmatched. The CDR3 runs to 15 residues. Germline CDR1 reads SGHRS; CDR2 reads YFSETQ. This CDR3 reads CASSLESSGDTTQYF. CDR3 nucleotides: TGCGCCAGCAGCTTGGAGTCTAGCGGGGACACGACGCAGTATTTT. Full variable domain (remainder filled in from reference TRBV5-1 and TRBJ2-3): KAGVTQTPRYLIKTRGQQVTLSCSPISGHRSVSWYQQTPGQGLQFLFEYFSETQRNKGNFPGRFSGRQFSNSRSEMNVSTLELGDSALYLCASSLESSGDTTQYFGPGTRLTVL.

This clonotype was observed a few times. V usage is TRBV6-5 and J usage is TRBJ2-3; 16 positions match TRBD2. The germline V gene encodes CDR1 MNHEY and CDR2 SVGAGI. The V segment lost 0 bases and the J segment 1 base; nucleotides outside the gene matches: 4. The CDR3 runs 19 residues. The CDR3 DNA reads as TGTGCCAGCAGTTACTCGGGACTAGCGGGGGGGCCCGGCACAGATACGCAGTATTTT. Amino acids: CASSYSGLAGGPGTDTQYF.

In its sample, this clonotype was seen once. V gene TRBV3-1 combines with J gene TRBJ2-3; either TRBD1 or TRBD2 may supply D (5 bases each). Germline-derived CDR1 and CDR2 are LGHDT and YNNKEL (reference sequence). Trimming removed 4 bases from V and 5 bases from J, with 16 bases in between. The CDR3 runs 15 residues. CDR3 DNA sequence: TGTGCCAGCAGCCCCGAGGGGAGTAGCCGAGATACGCAGTATTTT. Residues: CASSPEGSSRDTQYF.

The chain's CDR3 is CASTDMRGETQYF. The CDR3, as DNA: TGTGCCAGCACCGACATGAGGGGAGAGACCCAGTACTTC. The V and J genes are TRBV2 and TRBJ2-5, with D perhaps TRBD1 or TRBD2 (5 bases each). V was trimmed by 7 bases and J by 4 bases, leaving 13 bases between them. The germline gives CDR1 SNHLY, CDR2 FYNNEI. This CDR3 contains 13 residues.

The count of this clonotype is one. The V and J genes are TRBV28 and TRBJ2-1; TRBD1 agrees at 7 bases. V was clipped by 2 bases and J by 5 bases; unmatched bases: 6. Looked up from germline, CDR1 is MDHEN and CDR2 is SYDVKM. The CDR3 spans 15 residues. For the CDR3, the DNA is TGTGCCAGCAGTTTACCCTACGGACAGGACAATGAGCAGTTCTTC. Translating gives CASSLPYGQDNEQFF.

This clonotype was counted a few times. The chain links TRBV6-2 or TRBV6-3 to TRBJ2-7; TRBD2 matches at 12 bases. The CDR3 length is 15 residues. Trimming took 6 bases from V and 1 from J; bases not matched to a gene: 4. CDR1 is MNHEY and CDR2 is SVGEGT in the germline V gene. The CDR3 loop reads CASSQTSGGSYEQYF. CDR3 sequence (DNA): TGTGCCAGCAGCCAGACTAGCGGGGGATCCTACGAGCAGTACTTC.

The CDR3 DNA reads as TGTGCCAGCAGTCTACGGGACAGTTTTAATGAAAAACTGTTTTTT. Translation gives CASSLRDSFNEKLFF. V is TRBV6-4 and J is TRBJ1-4; 7 bases agree with TRBD1. The length of the CDR3 is 15 residues. The germline gives CDR1 MRHNA, CDR2 SNTAGT. Losses at the gene ends were 5 bases for V and 4 bases for J; bases not matched to a gene: 7.

The CDR3, as DNA: TGCAGCCCCTACACAGGGGACGAGACCCAGTACTTC. Protein product: CSPYTGDETQYF. The chain is built from TRBV20-1 and TRBJ2-5; 7 nucleotides align to TRBD1. Per germline, CDR1 DFQATT and CDR2 SNEGSKA (reference sequence). This CDR3 has 12 amino acids.

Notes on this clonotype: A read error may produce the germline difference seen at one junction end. CDR3 in amino acids: CASSFEAGPPTDTQYF. Written as DNA, the CDR3 is TGTGCCAGTAGCTTCGAGGCAGGACCCCCCACAGATACGCAGTATTTT. The chain joins TRBV5-6 to TRBJ2-3; D not certain. Germline V gives CDR1 SGHDT, CDR2 YYEEEE. This CDR3 region has 16 residues.

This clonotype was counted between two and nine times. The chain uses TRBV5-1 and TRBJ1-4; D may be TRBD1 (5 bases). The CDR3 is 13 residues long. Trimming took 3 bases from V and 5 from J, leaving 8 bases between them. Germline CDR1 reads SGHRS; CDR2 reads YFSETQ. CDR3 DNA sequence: TGCGCCAGCAGCTCGGGGCCGAATGAAAAACTGTTTTTT. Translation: CASSSGPNEKLFF.

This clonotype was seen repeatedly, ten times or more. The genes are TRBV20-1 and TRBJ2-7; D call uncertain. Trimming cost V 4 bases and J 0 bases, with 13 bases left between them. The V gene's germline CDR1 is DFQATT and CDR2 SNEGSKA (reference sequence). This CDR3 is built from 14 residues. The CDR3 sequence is CSAMSYHSSYEQYF. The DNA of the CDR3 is TGCAGTGCTATGTCCTATCACTCCTCCTACGAGCAGTACTTC.

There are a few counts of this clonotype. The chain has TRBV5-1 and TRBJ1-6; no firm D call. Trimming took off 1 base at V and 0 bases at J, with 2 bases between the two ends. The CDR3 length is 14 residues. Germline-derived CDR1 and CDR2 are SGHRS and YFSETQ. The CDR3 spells CASSLSSYNSPLHF. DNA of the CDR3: TGCGCCAGCAGCTTGAGCTCCTATAATTCACCCCTCCACTTT.

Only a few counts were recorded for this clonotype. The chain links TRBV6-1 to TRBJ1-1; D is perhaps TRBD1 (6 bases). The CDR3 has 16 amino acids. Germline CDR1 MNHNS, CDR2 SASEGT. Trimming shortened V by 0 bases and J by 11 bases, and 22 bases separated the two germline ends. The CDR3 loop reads CASSEAGPGWPGEAFF. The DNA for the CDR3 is TGTGCCAGCAGTGAAGCTGGTCCGGGGTGGCCAGGGGAGGCTTTCTTT.

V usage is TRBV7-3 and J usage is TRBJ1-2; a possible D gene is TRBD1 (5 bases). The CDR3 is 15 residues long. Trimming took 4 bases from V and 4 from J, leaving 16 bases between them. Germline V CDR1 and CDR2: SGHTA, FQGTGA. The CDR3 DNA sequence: TGTGCCAGCAGCTCCGACGTCCGTGGGACCTATGGCTACACCTTC. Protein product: CASSSDVRGTYGYTF.

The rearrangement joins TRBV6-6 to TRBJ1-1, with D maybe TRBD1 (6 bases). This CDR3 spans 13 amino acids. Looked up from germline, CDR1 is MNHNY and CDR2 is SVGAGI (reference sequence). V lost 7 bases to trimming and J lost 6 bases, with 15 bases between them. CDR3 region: CASTATGISEAFF. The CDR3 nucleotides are TGTGCCAGCACCGCTACAGGGATATCTGAAGCTTTCTTT.

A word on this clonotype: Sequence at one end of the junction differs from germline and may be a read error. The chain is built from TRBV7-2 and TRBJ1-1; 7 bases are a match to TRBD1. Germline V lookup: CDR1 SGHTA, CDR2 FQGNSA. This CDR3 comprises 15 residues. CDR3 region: CASSPQDRQNTEAFF. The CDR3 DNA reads TGTGCCAGCAGCCCCCAGGACAGGCAGAACACTGAGGCTTTCTTT.

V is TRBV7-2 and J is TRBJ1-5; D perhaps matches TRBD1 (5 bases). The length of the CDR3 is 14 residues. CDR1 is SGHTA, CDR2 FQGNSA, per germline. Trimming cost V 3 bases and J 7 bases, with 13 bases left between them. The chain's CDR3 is CASSFGAGRQPQHF. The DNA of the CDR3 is TGTGCCAGCAGCTTTGGTGCAGGGAGGCAGCCCCAGCATTTT.